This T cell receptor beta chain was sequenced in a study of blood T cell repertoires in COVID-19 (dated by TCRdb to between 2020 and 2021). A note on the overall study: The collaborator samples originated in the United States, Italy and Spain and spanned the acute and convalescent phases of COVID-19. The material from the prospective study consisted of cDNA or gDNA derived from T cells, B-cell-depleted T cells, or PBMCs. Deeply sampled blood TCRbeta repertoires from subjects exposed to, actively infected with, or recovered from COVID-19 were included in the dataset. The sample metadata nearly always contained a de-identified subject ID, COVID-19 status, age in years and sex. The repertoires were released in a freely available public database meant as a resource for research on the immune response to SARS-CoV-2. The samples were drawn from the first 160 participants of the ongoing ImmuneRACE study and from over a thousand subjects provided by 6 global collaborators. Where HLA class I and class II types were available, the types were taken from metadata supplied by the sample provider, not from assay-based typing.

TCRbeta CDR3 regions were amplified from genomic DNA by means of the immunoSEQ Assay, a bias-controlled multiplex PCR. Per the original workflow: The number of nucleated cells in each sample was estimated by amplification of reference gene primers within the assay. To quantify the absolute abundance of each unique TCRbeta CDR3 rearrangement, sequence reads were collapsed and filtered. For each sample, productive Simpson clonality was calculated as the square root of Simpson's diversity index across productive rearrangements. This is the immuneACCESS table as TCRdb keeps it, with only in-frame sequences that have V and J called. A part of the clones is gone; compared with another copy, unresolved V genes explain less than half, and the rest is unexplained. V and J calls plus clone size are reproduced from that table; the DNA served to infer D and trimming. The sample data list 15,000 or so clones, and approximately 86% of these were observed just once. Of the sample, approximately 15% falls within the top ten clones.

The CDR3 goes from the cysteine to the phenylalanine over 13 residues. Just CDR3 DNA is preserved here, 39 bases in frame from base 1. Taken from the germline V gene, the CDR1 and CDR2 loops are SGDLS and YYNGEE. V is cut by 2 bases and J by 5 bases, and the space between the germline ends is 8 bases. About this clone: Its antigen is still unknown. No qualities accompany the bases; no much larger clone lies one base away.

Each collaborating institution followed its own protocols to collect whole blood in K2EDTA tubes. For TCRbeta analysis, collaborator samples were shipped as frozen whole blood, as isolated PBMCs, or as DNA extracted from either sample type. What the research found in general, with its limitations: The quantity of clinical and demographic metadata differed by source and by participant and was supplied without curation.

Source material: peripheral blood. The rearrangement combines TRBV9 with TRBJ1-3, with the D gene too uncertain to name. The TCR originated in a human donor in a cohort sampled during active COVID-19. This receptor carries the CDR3 CASSVPGRNTIYF. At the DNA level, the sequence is TGTGCCAGCAGCGTCCCCGGGAGAAACACCATATATTTT. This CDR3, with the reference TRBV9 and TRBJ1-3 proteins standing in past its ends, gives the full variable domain DSGVTQTPKHLITATGQRVTLRCSPRSGDLSVYWYQQSLDQGLQFLIQYYNGEERAKGNILERFSAQQFPDLHSELNLSSLELGDSALYFCASSVPGRNTIYFGEGSWLTVV.